The next 25 T cell receptor beta chains were all read from a single sample in a study of blood T cell repertoires in COVID-19. The method was immunoSEQ multiplex PCR; TCRdb's version includes in-frame clones alone and lacks a portion of them. The table shows 300,000 to 400,000 clones, with about 86% occurring only once. Input material: peripheral blood. These receptor sequences come from a man aged 25 to 45 with active or convalescent COVID-19.

The V gene is TRBV7-6, the J gene TRBJ2-7, with D maybe TRBD1 (5 bases). Germline V gene data show CDR1 as SGHVS and CDR2 as FNYEAQ. This CDR3 has 15 residues. Trimming shortened V by 1 base and J by 0 bases, and 10 bases separated the two germline ends. The CDR3: CASSLVLGDSYEQYF. The DNA for the CDR3 is TGTGCCAGCAGCTTAGTTCTAGGGGACTCCTACGAGCAGTACTTC.

J is TRBJ1-5 and V is TRBV28; TRBD1 agrees at 7 bases. Trimming cost V 7 bases and J 4 bases; bases outside gene matches: 7. Germline values: CDR1 MDHEN, CDR2 SYDVKM. The CDR3 length is 14 residues. DNA for the CDR3: TGTGCCAGCACGACAGGGACCGGGAATCAGCCCCAGCATTTT. Protein product: CASTTGTGNQPQHF. Variable domain in full (rest from reference TRBV28 and TRBJ1-5): DVKVTQSSRYLVKRTGEKVFLECVQDMDHENMFWYRQDPGLGLRLIYFSYDVKMKEKGDIPEGYSVSREKKERFSLILESASTNQTSMYLCASTTGTGNQPQHFGDGTRLSIL.

This rearrangement joins TRBV19 to TRBJ1-1, with unresolved D. This CDR3 has 13 amino acids. The germline V and J ends were trimmed by 6 bases and 0 bases, with 8 bases remaining between them. CDR1 and CDR2 (germline): LNHDA, SQIVND (reference sequence). CDR3 region: CASRLTVNTEAFF. The CDR3 coding sequence is TGTGCCAGTAGGTTGACTGTGAACACTGAAGCTTTCTTT.

The chain recombines TRBV2 with TRBJ2-3; 7 nucleotides match TRBD1. V was clipped by 1 base and J by 2 bases; unmatched bases: 3. The germline CDR1 and CDR2 sequences are SNHLY and FYNNEI. The CDR3 runs to 15 residues. In nucleotides, the CDR3 is TGTGCCAGCAGTGAAGATAGGGGGCTCACAGATACGCAGTATTTT. Translated, it gives CASSEDRGLTDTQYF.

The chain combines TRBV3-1 (or the pseudogene TRBV3-2) with TRBJ2-1; 9 bases align to TRBD2. This CDR3 contains 16 residues. Germline loops: CDR1 LGHDT, CDR2 YNNKEL (reference sequence). V gave up 4 bases and J gave up 9 bases; unmatched junction bases: 13. CDR3 sequence reads: CASSRRAGGRVSEQFF. For the CDR3, the DNA is TGTGCCAGCAGCCGCAGAGCGGGAGGAAGAGTTAGTGAGCAGTTCTTC.

The V call is TRBV10-3, the J call TRBJ1-1; D is ambiguous. V lost 1 base, J lost 1 base, and 4 bases lay in between. The CDR3 contains 13 residues. The V gene's germline CDR1 is ENHRY and CDR2 SYGVKD. The CDR3 bases are TGTGCCATCAGTGAGTACACGAACACTGAAGCTTTCTTT. It is translated as CAISEYTNTEAFF.

The chain links TRBV11-3 to TRBJ2-7, with 9 nucleotides matching TRBD1. This CDR3 region has 16 residues. Germline-derived CDR1 and CDR2 are SGHNT and YENEEA. V was pared by 0 bases and J by 4 bases, with 7 bases of the junction left unmatched. The CDR3 DNA reads as TGTGCCAGCAGCTTAGATCTAGGGACAGGGTTTTACGAGCAGTACTTC. Encoded protein: CASSLDLGTGFYEQYF.

The chain has TRBV5-1 and TRBJ1-1; maybe TRBD1 (5 bases). Trimming pared 0 bases from V and 4 bases from J, leaving 13 bases between. The CDR3 runs to 15 residues. Looked up from germline, CDR1 is SGHRS and CDR2 is YFSETQ. This CDR3 is CASSLAGEGTTEAFF. DNA of the CDR3: TGCGCCAGCAGCTTGGCCGGGGAGGGGACCACTGAAGCTTTCTTT.

For this clone: Other nucleotide sequences from this sample produce the same CDR3. The rearrangement uses TRBV4-3 and TRBJ2-7, with unresolved D. Trimming cost V 3 bases and J 1 base, with 10 bases left between them. Germline CDR1 and CDR2: LGHNA and YSLEER. The CDR3 contains 14 residues. Written as DNA, the CDR3 is TGCGCCAGCAGCCAGGGCCCAGGATCCTACGAGCAGTACTTC. It specifies CASSQGPGSYEQYF.

The V call is TRBV30, the J call TRBJ1-2; 7 nucleotides align to TRBD1. Germline V gene data show CDR1 as GTSNPN and CDR2 as SVGIG (reference sequence). The J segment lost 4 bases and the V segment lost 2 bases, leaving 4 bases of the junction unmatched. The length of the CDR3 is 13 residues. The CDR3 here is CAWSKDRLYGYTF. In DNA, the CDR3 is TGTGCCTGGAGTAAGGACAGGCTCTATGGCTACACCTTC.

This clone was detected once. The chain recombines TRBV28 with TRBJ1-4; 7 bases match TRBD1. The V gene end was trimmed by 6 bases and the J gene end by 4 bases; junction bases not matched to a gene: 14. CDR3 length equals 17 residues. Germline V gives CDR1 MDHEN, CDR2 SYDVKM. The CDR3 DNA sequence: TGTGCCAGCAGGGAGGGGGGACAGCAGTTTCTTAATGAAAAACTGTTTTTT. Its translation is CASREGGQQFLNEKLFF.

The DNA of the CDR3 is TGTGCCAGCAGCCCCGGGACAGGGGTCGGGCCCCAGCATTTT. Translating gives CASSPGTGVGPQHF. J is TRBJ1-5 and V is TRBV7-3, with 10 bases fitting TRBD1. Germline CDR1 reads SGHTA; CDR2 reads FQGTGA. V gave up 5 bases and J gave up 9 bases; unmatched junction bases: 7. The CDR3 runs 14 residues.

This clone came up a few times. DNA for the CDR3: TGTGCCAGCAGCGTGGCTACTACGTACAATGAGCAGTTCTTC. It encodes CASSVATTYNEQFF. V gene TRBV9 combines with J gene TRBJ2-1; no clear D gene. The CDR3 is 14 amino acids. Germline values: CDR1 SGDLS, CDR2 YYNGEE. Trimming removed 2 bases from V and 4 bases from J, with 10 bases in between.

The chain carries TRBV29-1 and TRBJ2-4; 9 nucleotides agree with TRBD2. The junction had 4 bases not matched to a gene; V was cut back by 0 bases and J by 1 base. CDR1 is SQVTM, CDR2 ANQGSEA, per germline. This CDR3 region has 16 residues. The CDR3 is CSVEDTAGGAKNIQYF. CDR3 coding DNA: TGCAGCGTTGAAGATACCGCGGGGGGGGCCAAAAACATTCAGTACTTC.

CDR3 loop: CASSGIAAGYNEQFF. The CDR3 nucleotides read TGTGCCAGCAGCGGTATAGCGGCAGGTTACAATGAGCAGTTCTTC. The chain joins TRBV5-4 to TRBJ2-1; perhaps TRBD2 as D (6 bases). The CDR3 is made up of 15 amino acids. The germline V and J ends were trimmed by 4 bases and 4 bases, with 15 bases remaining between them. Germline V gene data show CDR1 as SGHNT and CDR2 as YYREEE (reference sequence).

The chain employs TRBV6-5 and TRBJ2-7; 8 bases agree with TRBD1. This CDR3 is built from 14 residues. CDR1 MNHEY and CDR2 SVGAGI come from the germline V gene. J was trimmed by 3 bases and V by 8 bases; bases with no gene match: 9. CDR3 sequence (DNA): TGTGCCAGCTCCTACCAGGGGGCGAACTACGAGCAGTACTTC. Protein sequence: CASSYQGANYEQYF.

This clone is a singleton in its sample. The rearrangement links TRBV7-2 to TRBJ2-7; 14 bases agree with TRBD2. Germline V gene lookup returns CDR1 SGHTA and CDR2 FQGNSA. V shed 4 bases and J 6 bases; nucleotides not matched to a gene: 5. The CDR3 is 15 amino acids. The CDR3 loop is CASSSETSGGVEQYF. CDR3 DNA sequence: TGTGCCAGCAGCTCCGAGACTAGCGGGGGGGTCGAGCAGTACTTC. The entire variable domain, with the rest obtained from reference TRBV7-2 and TRBJ2-7, is as follows: GAGVSQSPSNKVTEKGKDVELRCDPISGHTALYWYRQSLGQGLEFLIYFQGNSAPDKSGLPSDRFSAERTGGSVSTLTIQRTQQEDSAVYLCASSSETSGGVEQYFGPGTRLTVT.

The chain links TRBV2 to TRBJ2-1, with D unclear. The V and J ends lost 8 bases and 7 bases respectively, with 15 bases between them. In germline, CDR1 is SNHLY, CDR2 FYNNEI. The CDR3 runs 13 residues. Here the CDR3 reads CASSRAIGNEQFF. The CDR3 region has the DNA TGTGCCAGCTCCCGCGCCATCGGGAATGAGCAGTTCTTC.

The chain links TRBV3-1 (or the pseudogene TRBV3-2) to TRBJ2-1; tentatively, D is TRBD2 (5 bases). V gave up 1 base and J gave up 2 bases, with 15 bases separating them. Germline CDR1 LGHDT, CDR2 YNNKEL (reference sequence). The CDR3 is 17 amino acids. The CDR3 nucleotides are TGTGCCAGCAGCCAAGTTTTTGCGACTACGACCTACAATGAGCAGTTCTTC. It is translated as CASSQVFATTTYNEQFF.

V is TRBV6-5 and J is TRBJ1-1; D is possibly TRBD1 (5 bases). Deletions cut 5 bases from V and 2 bases from J, with 12 bases between. The CDR3 covers 14 residues. CDR1 is MNHEY, CDR2 SVGAGI, per germline. CDR3 nucleotide sequence: TGTGCCAGCAGTATCACCAGGGATAACACTGAAGCTTTCTTT. It yields the protein CASSITRDNTEAFF.

V gene TRBV20-1 combines with J gene TRBJ2-1; a weak D match, TRBD1 (5 bases). Deletions cut 6 bases from V and 3 bases from J, with 18 bases between. CDR3 length: 15 residues. Germline CDR1 reads DFQATT; CDR2 reads SNEGSKA (reference sequence). CDR3 sequence: CSASAGSLRYNEQFF. The CDR3 coding sequence is TGCAGTGCGAGTGCAGGGTCGCTTCGCTACAATGAGCAGTTCTTC.

The chain links TRBV7-3 to TRBJ2-7; D may be TRBD2 (6 bases). The CDR3 runs to 14 residues. V was trimmed by 3 bases and J by 7 bases, leaving 16 bases between them. The germline gives CDR1 SGHTA, CDR2 FQGTGA. The CDR3 DNA reads TGTGCCAGCAGCTTGAGCGGGCCGAACTCAGAGCAGTACTTC. It translates to CASSLSGPNSEQYF.

V and J are TRBV2 and TRBJ2-3; TRBD1 aligns across 9 bases. Losses at the gene ends were 4 bases for V and 3 bases for J; bases not matched to a gene: 2. The CDR3 extends over 14 amino acids. Germline V gives CDR1 SNHLY, CDR2 FYNNEI. The CDR3 nucleotides are TGTGCCAGCAGTGGGGGACAGGGTACAGATACGCAGTATTTT. Translated, it gives CASSGGQGTDTQYF.

The CDR3 here is CATSTHQLAGPTDTQYF. CDR3 in DNA: TGTGCCACCTCAACCCACCAACTAGCGGGCCCCACAGATACGCAGTATTTT. V and J are TRBV24-1 and TRBJ2-3; 9 nucleotides agree with TRBD2. The V gene end was trimmed by 9 bases and the J gene end by 2 bases; junction bases not matched to a gene: 14. Germline CDR1 is KGHDR and CDR2 is SFDVKD. This CDR3 has 17 amino acids.

The V call is TRBV15, the J call TRBJ1-5; TRBD1 might be the D (5 bases). Deletions cut 1 base from V and 7 bases from J, with 11 bases between. The germline CDR1 and CDR2 sequences are LNHNV and YYDKDF (reference sequence). This CDR3 has 14 amino acids. The CDR3 sequence is CATSRVNSGQPQHF. The CDR3 DNA reads as TGTGCCACCAGCAGAGTGAACTCAGGGCAGCCCCAGCATTTT.